What follows is one TCR beta chain and its context. The antigen is unknown. Given a much more abundant clone one base away, this may be a read error. V lost 4 bases and J 5 bases, leaving 5 bases between the germline ends. This CDR3 contains 11 residues. Per the germline V gene, CDR1 is SGHTA and CDR2 is FQGNSA. MiXCR was run by TCRdb on the 5' RACE reads, yielding one entry per CDR3 protein. This table has about 510,000 distinct CDR3 sequences, just over 20% appearing once. This sample stems from a study of T cells after yellow fever vaccination. Study background: Where fractions had low cell numbers, libraries were prepared from them with the SMART-Seq v4 Ultra Low Input RNA kit.

Findings and caveats of the study: After the booster, about 95% of CD4 and roughly nine tenths of CD8 primary-response clones were re-detected.

The sample in question was PBMCs, obtained roughly 23 days after the first yellow fever vaccination. This chain uses TRBV7-2 with TRBJ2-5, with D unclear. This TCR was sampled from a man younger than 30 who received the YFV17D yellow fever vaccine. The CDR3 sequence: CASSSSETQYF. CDR3 DNA: TGTGCCAGCAGCTCCTCGGAGACCCAGTACTTC.